Here is one T cell receptor (beta chain) with its context. The antigen remains undetermined. Looked up from germline, CDR1 is SEHNR and CDR2 is FQNEAQ (reference sequence). The CDR3 runs to 13 residues. UMIs with a 6-nucleotide sample barcode were added by template switching. TCRdb re-called the 5' RACE reads; one entry per CDR3 protein, DNA not given. This sample carries about 43,000 distinct CDR3 sequences, with 5% to 6% going to the ten biggest clones. These data come from a study of monozygotic twins with inflammatory bowel disease. General study points: IBD patients carried less diverse TCRbeta repertoires (inverse Simpson) than healthy co-twins.

This chain uses TRBV7-9 with TRBJ1-1; TCRdb picks TRBD1, but there is no DNA to check that call. The origin of this receptor is a human donor with ulcerative colitis or Crohn's disease, or a healthy co-twin of an affected twin (not recorded which). What was sequenced was blood. This CDR3 is CASSLGTGSEAFF.